The clone carrying this T cell receptor (beta chain) was detected only a few times. What it binds is unknown. This specimen belongs to a study of blood T cells in healthy people across ages. Together with a sample-barcoded 5' primer, a J-beta primer mix was included in a second PCR lasting about 6 to 11 cycles. All samples gave at least 3 million CDR3-containing paired-end reads. MiXCR, applied by TCRdb to the 5' RACE reads, yields one record per CDR3 protein. The sample has more than 650,000 distinct CDR3 sequences, about 24% seen once. General study points: Older age coincided with a roughly linear decline in TCR beta diversity per million T cells.

V was cut by 5 bases and J by 1 base, with 11 bases left in between. Germline V gene lookup returns CDR1 DFQATT and CDR2 SNEGSKA (reference sequence). CDR3 length: 13 residues. The source material was blood. The source of this sequence is a man between 65 and 79 years old in good health. The chain recombines TRBV20-1 with TRBJ2-5; a weak D match, TRBD2 (5 bases). Written as DNA, the CDR3 is TGCAGTGCTCCGGACTTTCCCCAAGAGACCCAGTACTTC. Translating gives CSAPDFPQETQYF.